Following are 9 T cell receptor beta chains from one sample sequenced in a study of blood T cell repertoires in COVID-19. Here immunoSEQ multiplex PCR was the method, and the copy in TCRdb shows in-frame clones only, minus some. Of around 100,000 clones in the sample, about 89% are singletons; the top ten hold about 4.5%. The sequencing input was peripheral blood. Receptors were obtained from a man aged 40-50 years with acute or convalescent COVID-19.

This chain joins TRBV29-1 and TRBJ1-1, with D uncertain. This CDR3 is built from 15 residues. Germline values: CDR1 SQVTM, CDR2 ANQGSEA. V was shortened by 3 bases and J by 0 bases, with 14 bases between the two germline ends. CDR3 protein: CSVDRRTVLNTEAFF. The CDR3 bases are TGCAGCGTTGATCGTCGGACTGTTTTGAACACTGAAGCTTTCTTT.

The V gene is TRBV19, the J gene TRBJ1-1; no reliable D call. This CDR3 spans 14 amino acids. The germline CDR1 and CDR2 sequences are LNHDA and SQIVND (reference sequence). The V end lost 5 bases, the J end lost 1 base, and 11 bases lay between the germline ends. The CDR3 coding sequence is TGTGCCAGTAGTTCCTTTGGGCAGAACACTGAAGCTTTCTTT. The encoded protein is CASSSFGQNTEAFF.

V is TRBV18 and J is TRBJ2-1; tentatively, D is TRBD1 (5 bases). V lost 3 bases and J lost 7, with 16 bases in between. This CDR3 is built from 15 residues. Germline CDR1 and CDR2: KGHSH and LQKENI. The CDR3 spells CASSPLQDKGNEQFF. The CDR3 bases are TGTGCCAGCTCACCGCTCCAGGATAAGGGGAATGAGCAGTTCTTC.

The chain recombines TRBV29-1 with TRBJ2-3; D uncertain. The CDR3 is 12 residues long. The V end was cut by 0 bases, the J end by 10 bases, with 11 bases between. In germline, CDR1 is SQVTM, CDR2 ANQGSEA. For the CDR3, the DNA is TGCAGCGTTGAAGATCCAATGCCAGCGCAGTATTTT. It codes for CSVEDPMPAQYF.

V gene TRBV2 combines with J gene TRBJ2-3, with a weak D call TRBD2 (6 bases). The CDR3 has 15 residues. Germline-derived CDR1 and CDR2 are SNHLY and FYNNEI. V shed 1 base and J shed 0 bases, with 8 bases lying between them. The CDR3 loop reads CASSEGRVSTDTQYF. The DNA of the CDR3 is TGTGCCAGCAGTGAAGGGAGGGTGAGCACAGATACGCAGTATTTT.

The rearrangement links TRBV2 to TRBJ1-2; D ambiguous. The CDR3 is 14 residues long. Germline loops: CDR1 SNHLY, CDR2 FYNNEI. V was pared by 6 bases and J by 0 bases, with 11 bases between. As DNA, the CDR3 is TGTGCCAGCAGGCAGCGGACTTCTAACTATGGCTACACCTTC. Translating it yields CASRQRTSNYGYTF.

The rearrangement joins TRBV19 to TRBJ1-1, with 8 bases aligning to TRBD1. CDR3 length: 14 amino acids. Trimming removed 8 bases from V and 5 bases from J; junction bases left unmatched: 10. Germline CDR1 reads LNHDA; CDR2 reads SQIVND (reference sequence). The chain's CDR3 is CASDSGQGRTEAFF. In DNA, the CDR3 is TGTGCCAGTGATTCCGGACAGGGCAGGACTGAAGCTTTCTTT.

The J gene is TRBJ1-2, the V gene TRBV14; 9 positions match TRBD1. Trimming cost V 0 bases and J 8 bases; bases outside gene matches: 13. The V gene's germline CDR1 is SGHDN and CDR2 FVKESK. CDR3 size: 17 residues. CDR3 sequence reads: CASSQDGARDREIGYTF. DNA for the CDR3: TGTGCCAGCAGCCAAGATGGGGCCCGGGACAGGGAAATCGGCTACACCTTC.

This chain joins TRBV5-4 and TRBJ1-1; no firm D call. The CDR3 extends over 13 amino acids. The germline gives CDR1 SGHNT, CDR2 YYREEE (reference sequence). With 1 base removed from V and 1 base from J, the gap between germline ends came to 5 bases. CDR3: CASSLLKNTEAFF. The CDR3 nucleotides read TGTGCCAGCAGCTTGTTAAAGAACACTGAAGCTTTCTTT.